This entry describes one TCR beta chain. The CDR3 extends over 16 amino acids. V shed 1 base, J shed 4 bases, and the junction held 4 bases outside the gene matches. The germline V gene encodes CDR1 LGHNA and CDR2 YSLEER. TCRdb keeps only in-frame clones here, not all; method: immunoSEQ multiplex PCR. The sample has 25,000 to 30,000 clones, under 75% seen once; the top ten hold around a third. The data were taken from a study of early stage breast cancer tumors. Study context: Invasive lobular carcinomas made up about 35% of the 12 ER+/PR+/HER2- tumors. Samples were sequenced at about 9.7-fold average coverage.

Sequencing input: blood. The clonotype was recovered from a person aged 45 to 59 with breast cancer. The chain has TRBV4-3 and TRBJ2-1; 10 nucleotides match TRBD2. Here the CDR3 DNA reads TGCGCCAGCAGCCAAGTGTGGACTAGCGGTTACAATGAGCAGTTCTTC. Protein product: CASSQVWTSGYNEQFF.